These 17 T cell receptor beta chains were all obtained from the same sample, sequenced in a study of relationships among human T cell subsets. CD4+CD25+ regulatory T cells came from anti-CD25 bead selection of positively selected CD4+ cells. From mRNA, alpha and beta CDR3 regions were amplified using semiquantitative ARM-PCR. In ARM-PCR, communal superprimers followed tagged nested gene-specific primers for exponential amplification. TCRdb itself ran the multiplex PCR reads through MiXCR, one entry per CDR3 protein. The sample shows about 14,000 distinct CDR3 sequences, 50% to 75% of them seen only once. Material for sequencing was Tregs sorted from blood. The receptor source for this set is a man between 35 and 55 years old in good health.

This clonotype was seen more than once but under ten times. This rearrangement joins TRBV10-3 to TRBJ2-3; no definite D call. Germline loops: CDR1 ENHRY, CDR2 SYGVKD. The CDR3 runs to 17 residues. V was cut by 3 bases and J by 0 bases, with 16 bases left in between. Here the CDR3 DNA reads TGTGCCATCAGTGACTTGACCTCTCGGCCAAGCACAGATACGCAGTATTTT. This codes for CAISDLTSRPSTDTQYF.

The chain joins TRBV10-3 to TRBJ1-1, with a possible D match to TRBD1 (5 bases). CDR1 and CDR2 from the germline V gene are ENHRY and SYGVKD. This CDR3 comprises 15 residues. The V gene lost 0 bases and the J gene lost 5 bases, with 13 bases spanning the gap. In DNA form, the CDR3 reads TGTGCCATCAGTGAGTCGGCAGGGAGTAGGACTGAAGCTTTCTTT. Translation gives CAISESAGSRTEAFF.

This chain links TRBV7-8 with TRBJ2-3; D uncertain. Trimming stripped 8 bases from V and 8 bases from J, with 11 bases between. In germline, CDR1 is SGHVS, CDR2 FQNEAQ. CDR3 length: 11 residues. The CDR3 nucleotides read TGTGCCAGCGGGGTATCGGGTACGCAGTATTTT. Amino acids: CASGVSGTQYF.

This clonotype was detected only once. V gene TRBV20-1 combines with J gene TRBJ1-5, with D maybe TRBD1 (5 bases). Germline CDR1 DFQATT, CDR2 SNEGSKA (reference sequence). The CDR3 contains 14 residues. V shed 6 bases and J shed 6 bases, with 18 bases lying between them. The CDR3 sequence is CSARGLGSGQPQHF. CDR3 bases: TGCAGTGCAAGGGGCCTGGGGTCTGGTCAGCCCCAGCATTTT.

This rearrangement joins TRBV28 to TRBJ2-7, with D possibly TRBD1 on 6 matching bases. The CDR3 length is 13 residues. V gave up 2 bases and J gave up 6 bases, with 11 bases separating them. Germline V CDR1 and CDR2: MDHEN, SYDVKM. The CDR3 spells CASSLGGRGEQYF. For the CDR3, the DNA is TGTGCCAGCAGTTTAGGGGGCCGAGGCGAGCAGTACTTC.

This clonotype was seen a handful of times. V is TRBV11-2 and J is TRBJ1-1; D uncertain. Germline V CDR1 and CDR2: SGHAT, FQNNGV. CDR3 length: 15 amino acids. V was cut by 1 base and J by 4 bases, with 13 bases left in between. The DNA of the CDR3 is TGTGCCAGCAGCTTAGGGGAGAGGAGTGGCACTGAAGCTTTCTTT. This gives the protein CASSLGERSGTEAFF.

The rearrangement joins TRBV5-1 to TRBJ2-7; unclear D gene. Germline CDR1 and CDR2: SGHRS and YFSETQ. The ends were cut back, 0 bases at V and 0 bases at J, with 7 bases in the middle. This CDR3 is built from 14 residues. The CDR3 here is CASSLVESSYEQYF. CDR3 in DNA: TGCGCCAGCAGCTTGGTAGAGAGCTCCTACGAGCAGTACTTC.

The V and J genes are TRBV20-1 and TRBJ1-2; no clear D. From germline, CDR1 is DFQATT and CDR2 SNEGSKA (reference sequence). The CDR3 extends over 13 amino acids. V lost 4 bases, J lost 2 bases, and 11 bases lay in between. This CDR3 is CSAIGQANYGYTF. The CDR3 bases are TGCAGTGCTATAGGGCAGGCGAACTATGGCTACACCTTC.

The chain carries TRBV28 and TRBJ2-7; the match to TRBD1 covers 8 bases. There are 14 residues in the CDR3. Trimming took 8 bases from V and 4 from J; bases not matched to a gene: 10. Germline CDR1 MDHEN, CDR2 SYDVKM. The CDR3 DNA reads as TGTGCCAGCGTCCCGACAGGGGCAGGGTACGAGCAGTACTTC. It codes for CASVPTGAGYEQYF.

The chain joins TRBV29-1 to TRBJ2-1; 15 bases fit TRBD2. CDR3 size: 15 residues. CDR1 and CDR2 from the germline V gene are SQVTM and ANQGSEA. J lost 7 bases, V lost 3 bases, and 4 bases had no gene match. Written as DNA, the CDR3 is TGCAGCGTTGACGGACTAGCGGGAGGGGGGAATGAGCAGTTCTTC. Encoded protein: CSVDGLAGGGNEQFF.

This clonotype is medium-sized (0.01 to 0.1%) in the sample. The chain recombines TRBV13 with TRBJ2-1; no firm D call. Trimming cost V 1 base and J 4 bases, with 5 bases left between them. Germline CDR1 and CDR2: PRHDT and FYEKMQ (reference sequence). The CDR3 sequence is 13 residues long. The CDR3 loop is CASSLDGYNEQFF. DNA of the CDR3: TGTGCCAGCAGCTTAGACGGATACAATGAGCAGTTCTTC.

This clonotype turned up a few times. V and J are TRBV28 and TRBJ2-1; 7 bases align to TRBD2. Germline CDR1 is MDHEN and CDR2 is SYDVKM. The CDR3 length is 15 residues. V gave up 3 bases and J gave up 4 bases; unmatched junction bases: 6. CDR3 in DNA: TGTGCCAGCAGTTTGCGAATGGGAGGGTACAATGAGCAGTTCTTC. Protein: CASSLRMGGYNEQFF.

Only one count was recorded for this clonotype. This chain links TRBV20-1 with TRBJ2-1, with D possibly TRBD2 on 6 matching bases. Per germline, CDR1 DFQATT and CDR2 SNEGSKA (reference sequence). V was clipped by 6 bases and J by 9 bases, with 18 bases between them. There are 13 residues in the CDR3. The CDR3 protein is CSARRALGFEQFF. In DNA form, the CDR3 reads TGCAGTGCAAGGAGGGCCCTCGGGTTTGAGCAGTTCTTC.

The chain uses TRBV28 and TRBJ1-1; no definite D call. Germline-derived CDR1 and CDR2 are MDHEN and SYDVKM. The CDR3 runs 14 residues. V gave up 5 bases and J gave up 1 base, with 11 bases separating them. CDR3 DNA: TGTGCCAGCAGTCCCCCACAGACGAACACTGAAGCTTTCTTT. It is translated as CASSPPQTNTEAFF. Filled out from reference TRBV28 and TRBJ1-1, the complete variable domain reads DVKVTQSSRYLVKRTGEKVFLECVQDMDHENMFWYRQDPGLGLRLIYFSYDVKMKEKGDIPEGYSVSREKKERFSLILESASTNQTSMYLCASSPPQTNTEAFFGQGTRLTVV.

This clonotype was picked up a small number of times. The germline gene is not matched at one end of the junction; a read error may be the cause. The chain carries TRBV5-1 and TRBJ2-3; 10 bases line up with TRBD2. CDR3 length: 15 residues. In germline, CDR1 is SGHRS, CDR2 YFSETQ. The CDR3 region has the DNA TGCGCCAGCAGCCGGACTAGCGGAGGCACGGATACGCAGTATTTT. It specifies CASSRTSGGTDTQYF.

The chain's CDR3 is CASSTGTAYGYTF. CDR3 bases: TGTGCCAGTAGTACCGGGACAGCCTATGGCTACACCTTC. The genes are TRBV19 and TRBJ1-2; TRBD1 matches 7 bases. Per the germline V gene, CDR1 is LNHDA and CDR2 is SQIVND (reference sequence). Trimming cost V 4 bases and J 4 bases; bases outside gene matches: 3. The CDR3 contains 13 residues. Variable domain in full (rest from reference TRBV19 and TRBJ1-2): DGGITQSPKYLFRKEGQNVTLSCEQNLNHDAMYWYRQDPGQGLRLIYYSQIVNDFQKGDIAEGYSVSREKKESFPLTVTSAQKNPTAFYLCASSTGTAYGYTFGSGTRLTVV.

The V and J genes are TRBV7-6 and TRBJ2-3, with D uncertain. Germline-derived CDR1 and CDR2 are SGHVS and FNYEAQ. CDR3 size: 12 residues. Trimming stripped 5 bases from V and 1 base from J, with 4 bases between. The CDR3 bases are TGTGCCAGCAGCCCGGGCACAGATACGCAGTATTTT. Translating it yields CASSPGTDTQYF.